The 7 T cell receptor beta chains below come from one sample, sequenced in a study of post-analysis software for immune sequencing data. Included in the TCR beta cDNA libraries were unique molecular identifiers. One entry per CDR3 protein, called by TCRdb with MiXCR from the PCR reads. The sample yields hundreds of thousands of distinct CDR3 sequences, roughly 50% seen once. These receptors have no identified antigens. Study-wide points: Controls showed lower frequencies than patients for five TRBV segments, and TRBV5-6, TRBV5-1 and TRBV20-1 were among these.

Sample: blood. These receptors were taken from a girl aged 10-17 years with multiple sclerosis.

The V and J genes are TRBV20-1 and TRBJ2-5, with D possibly called TRBD1 or TRBD2 (5 bases each). The CDR3 has 12 amino acids. Trimming cost V 5 bases and J 8 bases, with 15 bases left between them. Germline V gene lookup returns CDR1 DFQATT and CDR2 SNEGSKA (reference sequence). In DNA, the CDR3 is TGCAGTGCTCATAGTTTAGGGGACACCCAGTACTTC. Its protein is CSAHSLGDTQYF.

The chain couples TRBV5-1 to TRBJ2-3; 9 nucleotides align to TRBD1. This CDR3 has 15 residues. Germline V gene data show CDR1 as SGHRS and CDR2 as YFSETQ. V shed 2 bases, J shed 4 bases, and the junction held 5 bases outside the gene matches. This chain's CDR3 is CASSFGGQGSDTQYF. The CDR3 DNA reads TGCGCCAGCAGCTTCGGAGGACAGGGGTCAGATACGCAGTATTTT.

The chain links TRBV18 to TRBJ1-2; no clear D. Looked up from germline, CDR1 is KGHSH and CDR2 is LQKENI. With 3 bases removed from V and 3 bases from J, the gap between germline ends came to 8 bases. The CDR3 covers 13 residues. This CDR3 is CASSPESHYGYTF. The CDR3 region has the DNA TGTGCCAGCTCACCCGAGAGCCACTATGGCTACACCTTC.

A few counts support this clonotype. The V call is TRBV29-1, the J call TRBJ2-2; the match to TRBD1 covers 9 bases. The CDR3 runs 15 residues. The germline CDR1 and CDR2 sequences are SQVTM and ANQGSEA. V dropped 6 bases and J dropped 1; count of bases not matched to a gene: 6. In DNA, the CDR3 is TGCAGCGTCGGGGACAGGGTGAAGAACACCGGGGAGCTGTTTTTT. It yields the protein CSVGDRVKNTGELFF.

The chain recombines TRBV7-3 with TRBJ1-1; the match to TRBD1 covers 9 bases. V was clipped by 5 bases and J by 5 bases; unmatched bases: 3. CDR1 and CDR2 from the germline V gene are SGHTA and FQGTGA. There are 13 residues in the CDR3. The CDR3 coding sequence is TGTGCCAGCAGCGACAGGGGGTTTACTGAAGCTTTCTTT. This translates into CASSDRGFTEAFF.

The CDR3 protein is CASSRTLAEGFVNEQFF. CDR3 in DNA: TGTGCCAGCAGTCGGACCCTAGCGGAGGGATTCGTGAATGAGCAGTTCTTC. J is TRBJ2-1 and V is TRBV6-1, with TRBD2 matching over 7 bases. The CDR3 is 17 residues long. From germline, CDR1 is MNHNS and CDR2 SASEGT. V gave up 5 bases and J gave up 7 bases; unmatched junction bases: 17.

This rearrangement joins TRBV30 to TRBJ2-4; the D call may be TRBD1 or TRBD2 (6 bases each). The V gene's germline CDR1 is GTSNPN and CDR2 SVGIG (reference sequence). The CDR3 totals 11 residues. The V end was cut by 2 bases, the J end by 13 bases, with 12 bases between. The CDR3, as DNA: TGTGCCTGGAGTAGGAGGGGGGAGCAGTACTTC. Its translation: CAWSRRGEQYF.